This T cell receptor (beta chain) appears in the sequencing data of a study of blood T cell repertoires in COVID-19 (dated by TCRdb to the early 2020s). For context, the study as a whole: Collaborator samples came from the United States, Italy and Spain and covered acute and convalescent phases of COVID-19. Subjects who had been exposed to COVID-19, were actively infected with it, or had recovered from it provided the deeply sampled blood TCRbeta repertoires that made up the dataset. A freely available public database, intended as a resource for researchers studying the immune response to SARS-CoV-2, is where the repertoires were released. Where HLA class I and class II types were available, the types were taken from metadata supplied by the sample provider, not from assay-based typing. Nearly every sample came with metadata listing a de-identified subject ID, COVID-19 status, age in years and sex. The samples were drawn from the first 160 participants of the ongoing ImmuneRACE study and from 1,254 subjects provided by 6 global collaborators. The prospective study material was composed of cDNA or gDNA derived from T cells, B-cell-depleted T cells, or PBMCs.

The CDR3 sequence holds 16 residues, the cysteine and phenylalanine included. Just CDR3 DNA is preserved here, 48 bases in frame from base 1. Based on the germline V gene, the CDR1 and CDR2 sequences are MDHEN and SYDVKM. The V and J ends are trimmed by 3 bases and 1 base, leaving 13 bases between them. TCRbeta CDR3 regions were amplified from genomic DNA by means of the immunoSEQ Assay, a bias-controlled multiplex PCR. The source study handled its data this way. Within the assay, amplification of reference gene primers was used to estimate how many nucleated cells each sample contained. Sequence reads were collapsed and filtered to measure the absolute abundance of every unique TCRbeta CDR3 rearrangement. For each sample, productive Simpson clonality was calculated as the square root of Simpson's diversity index over productive rearrangements. This immuneACCESS table, as held by TCRdb, lists in-frame sequences with V and J called but not all clones. Of the missing ones, under half trace to an unresolved V gene in checked studies; the others have no known cause. V, J and clone size are taken as reported in that table, and D and trimming were inferred from the DNA itself. This sample gives a few hundred thousand clones in total; approximately 86% of them show up just once. Jointly, the top ten make up 3% to 4.5% of the sample.

General study outcomes and caveats: The quantity of clinical and demographic metadata differed by source and by participant and was supplied without curation.

In the prospective study, participants were about 18 to 95 years old, resided in 24 geographic areas of the United States, and were enrolled through a virtual design. In the prospective study, cohorts were assigned on the basis of participant-reported clinical history obtained from a screening survey and a study questionnaire. In the prospective study, whole blood, serum and a nasopharyngeal or oropharyngeal swab were collected from each participant by mobile phlebotomists. Prospective study participants could optionally give additional blood draws and questionnaires over an approximately 2-month period. Prospective study blood samples were shipped either frozen or at room temperature before DNA extraction. Remarks on this clone: It has no known antigen specificity. Base quality data are lacking; no much larger clone is found one base away.

The V gene is TRBV28 and the J gene is TRBJ1-3; TRBD1 is possibly the D segment (6 matching bases). The clonotype comes from a woman aged 40 to 55 with acute COVID-19. The sample comprised PBMCs or T cells enriched from blood (not recorded which). The DNA sequence is as follows: TGTGCCAGCAGTTTTCAGGGGAGAAGGTCTGGAAACACCATATATTTT. Its protein is CASSFQGRRSGNTIYF.